One sample yielded the 16 T cell receptor beta chains listed below, sequenced in a study of Ad26.COV2.S vaccination and SARS-CoV-2 variants. Documented treatment: some 20 received Ad26.COV2.S at low or high dose, single or two shots; 5 received placebo; per-sample allocation not given. After the first vaccine or placebo injection, samples were drawn on day 63. TCRdb keeps only in-frame clones here, not all; method: immunoSEQ multiplex PCR. The table shows 440,000 or so clones, with roughly 87% occurring only once. The specimen comprised peripheral blood, sampled in a trial of Ad26.COV2.S vaccine versus placebo. These TCRs come from a person aged 18-60 years who received the Ad26.COV2.S COVID-19 vaccine or a placebo.

The chain recombines TRBV6-2 or TRBV6-3 with TRBJ2-3, with 9 bases aligning to TRBD1. Per germline, CDR1 MNHEY and CDR2 SVGEGT. V was clipped by 2 bases and J by 4 bases; unmatched bases: 10. The CDR3 has 17 amino acids. As DNA, the CDR3 is TGTGCCAGCAGTTACGAACGGGACAGGGAGTTGGCAGATACGCAGTATTTT. Amino acid sequence: CASSYERDRELADTQYF.

This clone appeared once. Other DNA variants within this sample encode the same CDR3. The chain is built from TRBV5-1 and TRBJ1-1, with D uncertain. Trimming cost V 0 bases and J 0 bases, with 6 bases left between them. The germline CDR1 and CDR2 sequences are SGHRS and YFSETQ. The CDR3 contains 14 residues. CDR3 sequence: CASSLDRMNTEAFF. DNA for the CDR3: TGCGCCAGCAGCTTGGACCGCATGAACACTGAAGCTTTCTTT.

J is TRBJ1-3 and V is TRBV28; D may be TRBD1 (5 bases). V was shortened by 10 bases and J by 0 bases, with 13 bases between the two germline ends. Germline CDR1 is MDHEN and CDR2 is SYDVKM. The CDR3 runs to 14 residues. The CDR3 here is CATTRGTSGNTIYF. The CDR3 region has the DNA TGTGCCACCACGAGGGGCACCTCTGGAAACACCATATATTTT.

This clone was observed once. The chain combines TRBV9 with TRBJ2-2; no definite D call. Between the trimmed V and J ends, which lost 2 bases and 5 bases, there was a span of 10 bases. Germline V gene data show CDR1 as SGDLS and CDR2 as YYNGEE. There are 14 residues in the CDR3. The CDR3 loop is CASSVEPDTGELFF. The CDR3 DNA is TGTGCCAGCAGCGTGGAACCGGATACCGGGGAGCTGTTTTTT.

The CDR3 nucleotides read TGTGCCAGCAGCAAAAGCCACACAGATACGCAGTATTTT. Amino acids: CASSKSHTDTQYF. The rearrangement joins TRBV21-1 to TRBJ2-3; the D call of TRBD2 is as the table states it, not checked on the DNA. TRBV21-1 is classified as a pseudogene. The CDR3 sequence is 13 residues long.

The chain links TRBV18 to TRBJ2-7, with D hard to call. The CDR3 sequence is 15 residues long. With 3 bases removed from V and 0 bases from J, the gap between germline ends came to 12 bases. Germline V gives CDR1 KGHSH, CDR2 LQKENI. The CDR3 loop reads CASSPANWYSYEQYF. CDR3 sequence (DNA): TGTGCCAGCTCACCCGCCAACTGGTACTCCTACGAGCAGTACTTC.

This clone has just a few counts. This chain uses TRBV7-9 with TRBJ1-2, with 9 bases fitting TRBD1. The CDR3 totals 13 residues. The germline gives CDR1 SEHNR, CDR2 FQNEAQ (reference sequence). J was trimmed by 6 bases and V by 5 bases; bases with no gene match: 4. CDR3 in DNA: TGTGCCAGCAGCAAAACAGGGGGCCATGGCTACACCTTC. This sequence encodes CASSKTGGHGYTF.

The rearrangement uses TRBV18 and TRBJ2-3, with 9 positions matching TRBD2. V gave up 0 bases and J gave up 0 bases; unmatched junction bases: 4. Germline assignment: CDR1 KGHSH and CDR2 LQKENI. CDR3 size: 17 residues. In nucleotides, the CDR3 is TGTGCCAGCTCACCACCGCGGGGGGGTTCTAGCACAGATACGCAGTATTTT. It yields the protein CASSPPRGGSSTDTQYF.

This clone appeared a single time. The chain combines TRBV6-5 with TRBJ1-5; D not resolved. The CDR3 spans 13 residues. Germline-derived CDR1 and CDR2 are MNHEY and SVGAGI. V dropped 6 bases and J dropped 1 base, with 7 bases sitting between them. The CDR3 sequence is CASSTESNQPQHF. As DNA, the CDR3 is TGTGCCAGCAGCACAGAAAGCAATCAGCCCCAGCATTTT.

The chain combines TRBV18 with TRBJ1-6, with D unresolved. Trimming removed 2 bases at V and 7 bases at J, with 15 bases between. Germline V CDR1 and CDR2: KGHSH, LQKENI. The CDR3 has 16 residues. CDR3 protein: CASSPWTGGENSPLHF. The CDR3 DNA sequence: TGTGCCAGCTCACCATGGACCGGCGGGGAGAATTCACCCCTCCACTTT.

The gene calls are TRBV7-6 and TRBJ2-2; the D is unclear. CDR3 length: 13 residues. Germline V gene data show CDR1 as SGHVS and CDR2 as FNYEAQ. V lost 5 bases and J 5 bases, leaving 9 bases between the germline ends. The CDR3: CASSEQLTGELFF. CDR3 DNA sequence: TGTGCCAGCAGCGAGCAGCTTACCGGGGAGCTGTTTTTT.

The chain carries TRBV27 and TRBJ2-7, with TRBD1 identical over 7 bases. The trim removed 0 bases at V and 7 bases at J, leaving 15 bases unmatched. Germline CDR1 is MNHEY and CDR2 is SMNVEV (reference sequence). CDR3 length equals 17 residues. The CDR3 reads CASSLSGYGTALWEQYF. CDR3 sequence (DNA): TGTGCCAGCAGTTTATCCGGTTACGGGACAGCTCTGTGGGAGCAGTACTTC.

This chain links TRBV6-1 with TRBJ2-7, with D tentatively TRBD1 (6 bases). In germline, CDR1 is MNHNS, CDR2 SASEGT. There are 16 residues in the CDR3. The V end was cut by 3 bases, the J end by 1 base, with 16 bases between. CDR3 sequence: CASSENRDRGSYEQYF. CDR3 in DNA: TGTGCCAGCAGTGAGAACAGGGACCGGGGATCCTACGAGCAGTACTTC.

The rearrangement joins TRBV13 to TRBJ2-7; 9 positions match TRBD2. CDR1 is PRHDT, CDR2 FYEKMQ, per germline (reference sequence). Trimming at V came to 5 bases and at J to 2 bases, leaving 4 bases not matched to a gene. The CDR3 sequence is 14 residues long. CDR3 sequence reads: CASSLRLAAYEQYF. The CDR3, as DNA: TGTGCCAGCAGCCTTAGACTAGCGGCCTACGAGCAGTACTTC.

This chain connects TRBV6-6 to TRBJ2-5; 12 nucleotides align to TRBD1. Germline trimming cut 7 bases from V and 7 bases from J; bases unmatched to any gene: 10. Germline CDR1 MNHNY, CDR2 SVGAGI (reference sequence). CDR3 length: 15 residues. The CDR3 region is CASTLGDRGRGTQYF. Here the CDR3 DNA reads TGTGCCAGCACCTTAGGGGACAGGGGGCGCGGGACCCAGTACTTC.

V is TRBV3-1 (or the pseudogene TRBV3-2) and J is TRBJ1-1, with D perhaps TRBD1 (5 bases). This CDR3 contains 14 residues. V lost 1 base and J lost 8, with 14 bases in between. Germline loops: CDR1 LGHDT, CDR2 YNNKEL (reference sequence). CDR3 loop: CASSQGGRAREAFF. CDR3 bases: TGTGCCAGCAGCCAAGGGGGCAGGGCCCGAGAAGCTTTCTTT.